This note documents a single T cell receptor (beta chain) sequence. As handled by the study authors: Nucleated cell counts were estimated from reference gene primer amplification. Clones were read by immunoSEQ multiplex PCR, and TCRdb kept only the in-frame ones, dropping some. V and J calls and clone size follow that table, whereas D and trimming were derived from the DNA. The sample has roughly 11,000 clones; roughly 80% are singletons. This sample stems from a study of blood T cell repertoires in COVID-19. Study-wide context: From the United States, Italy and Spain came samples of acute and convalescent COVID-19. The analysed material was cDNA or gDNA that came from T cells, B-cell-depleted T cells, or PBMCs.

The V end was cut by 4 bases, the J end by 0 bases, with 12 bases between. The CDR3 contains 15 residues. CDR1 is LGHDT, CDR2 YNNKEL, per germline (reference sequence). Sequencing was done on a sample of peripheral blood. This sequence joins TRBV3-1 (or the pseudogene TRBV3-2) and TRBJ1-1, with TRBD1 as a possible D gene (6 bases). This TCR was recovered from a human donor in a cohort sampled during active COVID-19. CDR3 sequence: CASSPQDRLNTEAFF. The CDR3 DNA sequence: TGTGCCAGCAGCCCCCAGGACAGATTGAACACTGAAGCTTTCTTT.